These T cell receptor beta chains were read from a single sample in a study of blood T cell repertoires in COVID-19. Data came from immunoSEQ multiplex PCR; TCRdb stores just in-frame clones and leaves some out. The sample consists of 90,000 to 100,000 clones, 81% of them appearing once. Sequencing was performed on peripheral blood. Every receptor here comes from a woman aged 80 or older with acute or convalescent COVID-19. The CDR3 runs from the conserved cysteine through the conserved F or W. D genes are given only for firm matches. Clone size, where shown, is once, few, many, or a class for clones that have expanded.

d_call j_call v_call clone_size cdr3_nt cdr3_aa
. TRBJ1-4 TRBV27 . TGTGCCAGCAGGGGGGGGGCGGCTAATGAAAAACTGTTTTTT CASRGGAANEKLFF
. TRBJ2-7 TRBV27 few TGTGCCAGCAGTTTGGAGGCCGGCCACGAGCAGTACTTC CASSLEAGHEQYF
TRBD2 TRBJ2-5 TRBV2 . TGTGCCAGCAGTGAAGCGGGCGGGGGGGAGACCCAGTACTTC CASSEAGGGETQYF
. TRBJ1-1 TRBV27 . TGTGCCAGCAGTTTATCCCCCCAGGGGAGAACTGAAGCTTTCTTT CASSLSPQGRTEAFF
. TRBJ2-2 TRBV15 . TGTGCCACCAGCAGAGAATATCCGGGGGGCGGCACCGGGGAGCTGTTTTTT CATSREYPGGGTGELFF
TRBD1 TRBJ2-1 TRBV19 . TGTGCCACGGACAGGGGCGGATCGGATGAGCAGTTCTTC CATDRGGSDEQFF
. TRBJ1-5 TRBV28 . TGTGCCAGCAGCACGAGGGGGTTAAGCAATCAGCCCCAGCATTTT CASSTRGLSNQPQHF
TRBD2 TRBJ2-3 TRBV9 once TGTGCCAGCAGCCCAAGGGACTACACAGATACGCAGTATTTT CASSPRDYTDTQYF
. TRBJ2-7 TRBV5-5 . TGTGCCAGCAGCTTGGCGGGATCCTACGAGCAGTACTTC CASSLAGSYEQYF
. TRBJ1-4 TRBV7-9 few TGTGCCAGCGGATACACCGAGGAAGAAAAACTGTTTTTT CASGYTEEEKLFF
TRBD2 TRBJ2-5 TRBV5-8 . TGTGCCAGCAGCTCCATACTAGCGGGGGGCCAAGAGACCCAGTACTTC CASSSILAGGQETQYF
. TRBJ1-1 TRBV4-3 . TGCGCCAGCAGCCAGGGAAGGGGGTATACTGAAGCTTTCTTT CASSQGRGYTEAFF
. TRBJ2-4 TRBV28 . TGTGCCAGCAGTTTCCGGGAACTTAAGAAAAACATTCAGTACTTC CASSFRELKKNIQYF
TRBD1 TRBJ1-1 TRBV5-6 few TGTGCCAGCAGCTACACCCCTGGGACAGGGTATACATCCACTGAAGCTTTCTTT CASSYTPGTGYTSTEAFF
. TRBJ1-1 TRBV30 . TGTGCCTGGAGTGAAACAGGGTACACTGAAGCTTTCTTT CAWSETGYTEAFF
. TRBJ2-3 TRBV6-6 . TGTGCCAGCAGTTACTCAACCCCCCAAGGAGCTGGTACGCAGTATTTT CASSYSTPQGAGTQYF
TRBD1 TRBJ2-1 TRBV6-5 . TGTGCCAGCAGGGGACAGGCCAAAGGAAATGAGCAGTTCTTC CASRGQAKGNEQFF
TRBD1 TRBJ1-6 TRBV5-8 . TGTGCCAGCAGCTCGGGACAGCTCAATTCACCCCTCCACTTT CASSSGQLNSPLHF
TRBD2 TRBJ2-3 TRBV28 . TGTGCCAGCAGTTTCACTAGCGGGGCTGTACCAGATACGCAGTATTTT CASSFTSGAVPDTQYF
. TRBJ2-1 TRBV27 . TGTGCCAGCAGGGTGAGGGGGACCTACAATGAGCAGTTCTTC CASRVRGTYNEQFF
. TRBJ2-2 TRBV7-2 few TGTGCCAGCAGCTTAGGAGGCGGGGCGGGGACCGGGGAGCTGTTTTTT CASSLGGGAGTGELFF
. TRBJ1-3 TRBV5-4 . TGTGCCAGCAGCTCCCGACAATCCGGAAACACCATATATTTT CASSSRQSGNTIYF